These 23 T cell receptor beta chains were sequenced from one sample in a study of response to subunit inactivated influenza vaccine. Using its own MiXCR run on the RT-PCR reads, TCRdb lists one record per CDR3 protein. There are 700,000 to 900,000 distinct CDR3 sequences in the sample; about 20% occur only once, and 10% lies in the top ten. Sequenced here: PBMCs from blood, sampled 5 days after vaccination. The receptors were sampled from a man aged 50 to 59 who received an inactivated influenza vaccine.

This clonotype was observed a few times. The chain is built from TRBV11-1 and TRBJ2-1, with 10 nucleotides matching TRBD2. Germline assignment: CDR1 SGHAT and CDR2 FQDESV (reference sequence). CDR3 length: 18 residues. Germline trimming cut 2 bases from V and 0 bases from J; bases unmatched to any gene: 7. CDR3 sequence: CASSLRLAGGRSYNEQFF. CDR3 in DNA: TGTGCCAGCAGCTTAAGATTAGCGGGGGGACGCTCCTACAATGAGCAGTTCTTC.

The chain links TRBV5-6 to TRBJ2-2; no firm D call. CDR3 length: 15 amino acids. CDR1 and CDR2 from the germline V gene are SGHDT and YYEEEE. Trimming pared 6 bases from V and 1 base from J, leaving 13 bases between. As DNA, the CDR3 is TGTGCCAGCACCCTCTTTCCGTTGAACACCGGGGAGCTGTTTTTT. Protein product: CASTLFPLNTGELFF.

This clonotype was observed a single time. The V gene is TRBV30, the J gene TRBJ2-3; 8 nucleotides agree with TRBD1. Germline CDR1 reads GTSNPN; CDR2 reads SVGIG (reference sequence). V was clipped by 4 bases and J by 1 base; unmatched bases: 10. The CDR3 totals 16 residues. This chain's CDR3 is CAWTISGTGGTDTQYF. For the CDR3, the DNA is TGTGCCTGGACCATCTCCGGGACAGGCGGCACAGATACGCAGTATTTT.

This clonotype turned up a few times. V gene TRBV15 combines with J gene TRBJ2-7; 9 bases are shared with TRBD1. The CDR3 contains 16 residues. Germline V gene lookup returns CDR1 LNHNV and CDR2 YYDKDF (reference sequence). V lost 2 bases to trimming and J lost 7 bases; unmatched junction nucleotides: 12. The CDR3 DNA reads TGTGCCACCAGCAGATCGCTCCGGGACAGGGAGGTAGAGCAGTACTTC. As protein: CATSRSLRDREVEQYF.

This chain links TRBV12-3 or TRBV12-4 with TRBJ2-7; TRBD1 or TRBD2 may be the D gene (5 bases each). V was pared by 6 bases and J by 0 bases, with 15 bases between. The CDR3 is 15 residues long. The CDR3 is CASSPLPGSSYEQYF. CDR3 nucleotides: TGTGCCAGCAGCCCGCTACCAGGGAGCTCCTACGAGCAGTACTTC.

The J gene is TRBJ2-7, the V gene TRBV28, with TRBD1 matching 9 bases. The CDR3 is 15 residues long. The germline CDR1 and CDR2 sequences are MDHEN and SYDVKM. J gave up 6 bases and V 4 bases, and 10 bases lay outside the gene matches. This CDR3 reads CASSSSGQGSFEQYF. The DNA for the CDR3 is TGTGCCAGCAGTTCCTCGGGACAGGGAAGTTTCGAGCAGTACTTC.

The chain joins TRBV2 to TRBJ2-1; D is tentatively TRBD1 or TRBD2 (5 bases each). This CDR3 has 12 amino acids. The V gene's germline CDR1 is SNHLY and CDR2 FYNNEI. V lost 6 bases to trimming and J lost 10 bases, with 13 bases between them. The CDR3 here is CASRRDVGEQFF. The CDR3 DNA reads as TGTGCCAGCAGAAGGGACGTAGGAGAGCAGTTCTTC.

This clonotype was found a few times. V is TRBV11-2 and J is TRBJ2-7; maybe TRBD2 (5 bases). Germline V lookup: CDR1 SGHAT, CDR2 FQNNGV. V lost 1 base, J lost 2 bases, and 15 bases lay in between. This CDR3 region has 16 residues. Written as DNA, the CDR3 is TGTGCCAGCAGCTTAGGTCAGCGCGTCGGGGCCTACGAGCAGTACTTC. It yields the protein CASSLGQRVGAYEQYF.

The V call is TRBV20-1, the J call TRBJ1-5; D possibly corresponds to TRBD1 (5 bases). In germline, CDR1 is DFQATT, CDR2 SNEGSKA (reference sequence). This CDR3 is built from 15 residues. V was pared by 1 base and J by 5 bases, with 15 bases between. The CDR3 coding sequence is TGCAGTGCTAGAGCATACACCGGGGCATATCAGCCCCAGCATTTT. The encoded protein is CSARAYTGAYQPQHF.

This clonotype was counted between two and nine times. The J gene is TRBJ1-4, the V gene TRBV12-3 or TRBV12-4; D not certain. The CDR3 runs 13 residues. Trimming removed 2 bases from V and 7 bases from J, with 8 bases in between. DNA of the CDR3: TGTGCCAGCAGTTTAAGTCGAGGTGAAAAACTGTTTTTT. Translated, it gives CASSLSRGEKLFF.

The gene calls are TRBV29-1 and TRBJ2-7; D gene unclear. CDR1 and CDR2 from the germline V gene are SQVTM and ANQGSEA. Trimming stripped 5 bases from V and 4 bases from J, with 12 bases between. The CDR3 runs 12 residues. CDR3 in amino acids: CSVTDWLYEQYF. CDR3 bases: TGCAGCGTTACCGACTGGCTTTACGAGCAGTACTTC.

This clonotype has ten or more counts. V is TRBV7-9 and J is TRBJ1-1, with D tentatively TRBD1 (5 bases). In germline, CDR1 is SEHNR, CDR2 FQNEAQ (reference sequence). The V end was cut by 1 base, the J end by 3 bases, with 6 bases between. The CDR3 is 13 residues long. CDR3: CASSLEQDTEAFF. CDR3 nucleotide sequence: TGTGCCAGCAGCTTAGAACAGGACACTGAAGCTTTCTTT.

This rearrangement joins TRBV2 to TRBJ2-5; D gene uncertain. This CDR3 has 14 residues. The germline gives CDR1 SNHLY, CDR2 FYNNEI. V dropped 1 base and J dropped 0 bases, with 6 bases sitting between them. As DNA, the CDR3 is TGTGCCAGCAGTGAAGGCGGAAACCAAGAGACCCAGTACTTC. Translating it yields CASSEGGNQETQYF.

There are a few counts of this clonotype. The chain uses TRBV7-2 and TRBJ2-1; D may be TRBD1 (5 bases). CDR3 length: 15 amino acids. V was clipped by 5 bases and J by 4 bases, with 15 bases between them. Germline V lookup: CDR1 SGHTA, CDR2 FQGNSA. The CDR3 protein is CASSPSDTGYNEQFF. In nucleotides, the CDR3 is TGTGCCAGCAGCCCCTCGGACACCGGATACAATGAGCAGTTCTTC.

V gene TRBV6-1 combines with J gene TRBJ2-7, with 8 nucleotides matching TRBD2. This CDR3 is built from 15 residues. Germline lookup yields CDR1 MNHNS and CDR2 SASEGT. Trimming took 6 bases from V and 5 from J; bases not matched to a gene: 12. The CDR3 protein is CASRGAGGTAHEQYF. CDR3 sequence (DNA): TGTGCCAGCAGGGGGGCGGGGGGCACGGCACACGAGCAGTACTTC.

There are many counts of this clonotype. The chain joins TRBV12-3 or TRBV12-4 to TRBJ2-1, with D uncertain. CDR3 length: 13 amino acids. With 5 bases removed from V and 8 bases from J, the gap between germline ends came to 13 bases. CDR3 residues: CASSPILLDEQFF. The CDR3 DNA follows: TGTGCCAGCAGTCCAATCTTGCTGGATGAGCAGTTCTTC.

This clonotype was counted only a few times. The chain couples TRBV20-1 to TRBJ1-5, with TRBD1 matching 8 bases. Germline CDR1 reads DFQATT; CDR2 reads SNEGSKA (reference sequence). The CDR3 loop spans 14 amino acids. V trimming: 5 bases; J trimming: 4 bases; junction bases outside the gene matches: 7. The CDR3 sequence is CSAFDRGGNQPQHF. CDR3 nucleotides: TGCAGTGCTTTTGACAGGGGCGGGAATCAGCCCCAGCATTTT.

The chain combines TRBV6-2 or TRBV6-3 with TRBJ2-7; a possible D gene is TRBD2 (5 bases). The V end was cut by 7 bases, the J end by 0 bases, with 10 bases between. The germline V gene encodes CDR1 MNHEY and CDR2 SVGEGT. This CDR3 spans 13 amino acids. In DNA form, the CDR3 reads TGTGCCAGCAACGTGGACTTCTCCTACGAGCAGTACTTC. It codes for CASNVDFSYEQYF.

The V call is TRBV20-1, the J call TRBJ2-2; the D is unclear. The germline V gene has CDR1 DFQATT and CDR2 SNEGSKA (reference sequence). CDR3 length: 14 amino acids. The V end lost 6 bases, the J end lost 2 bases, and 13 bases lay between the germline ends. The CDR3 reads CSAYRAPNTGELFF. CDR3 nucleotides: TGCAGTGCCTACCGGGCCCCTAACACCGGGGAGCTGTTTTTT.

This chain uses TRBV28 with TRBJ2-7; 8 nucleotides agree with TRBD1. The CDR3 totals 11 residues. CDR1 is MDHEN, CDR2 SYDVKM, per germline. The V and J ends lost 7 bases and 6 bases, in that order; junction bases with no gene match: 2. CDR3 nucleotides: TGTGCCAGCATCACAGGGGGCGAGCAGTACTTC. It codes for CASITGGEQYF.

This clonotype was observed a few times. The chain carries TRBV7-8 and TRBJ2-7; D remains ambiguous. Germline V gene lookup returns CDR1 SGHVS and CDR2 FQNEAQ. Trimming pared 1 base from V and 4 bases from J, leaving 11 bases between. This CDR3 has 14 residues. CDR3 region: CASSLERWAYEQYF. CDR3 bases: TGTGCCAGCAGCTTAGAGAGATGGGCTTACGAGCAGTACTTC.

In this sample, this clonotype turned up a few times. V is TRBV6-5 and J is TRBJ2-5, with no clear D. Germline CDR1 is MNHEY and CDR2 is SVGAGI. This CDR3 is 15 amino acids long. Deletions cut 0 bases from V and 1 base from J, with 9 bases between. Here the CDR3 DNA reads TGTGCCAGCAGTTACTCGTTAACAGCCCAAGAGACCCAGTACTTC. It codes for CASSYSLTAQETQYF.

The CDR3 DNA is TGTGCCAGCAGCTTAGCAGGGACGGGGGAGCAGTACTTC. Amino acids: CASSLAGTGEQYF. The rearrangement uses TRBV7-9 and TRBJ2-7; D may correspond to TRBD1 or TRBD2 (5 bases each). The germline gives CDR1 SEHNR, CDR2 FQNEAQ (reference sequence). This CDR3 spans 13 amino acids. Trimming stripped 0 bases from V and 7 bases from J, with 10 bases between.